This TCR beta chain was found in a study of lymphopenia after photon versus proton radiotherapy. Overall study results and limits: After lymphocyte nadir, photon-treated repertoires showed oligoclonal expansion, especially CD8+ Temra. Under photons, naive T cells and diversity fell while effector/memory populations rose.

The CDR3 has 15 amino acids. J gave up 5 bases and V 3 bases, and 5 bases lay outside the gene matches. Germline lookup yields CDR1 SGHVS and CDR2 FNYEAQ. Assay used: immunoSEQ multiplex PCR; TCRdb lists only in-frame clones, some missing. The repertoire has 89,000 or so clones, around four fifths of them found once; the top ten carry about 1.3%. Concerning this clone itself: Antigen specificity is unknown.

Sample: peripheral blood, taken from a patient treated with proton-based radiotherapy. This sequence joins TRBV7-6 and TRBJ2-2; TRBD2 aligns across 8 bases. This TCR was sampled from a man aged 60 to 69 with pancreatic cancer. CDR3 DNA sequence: TGTGCCAGCAGCTTCAGCGGGAGACATACCGGGGAGCTGTTTTTT. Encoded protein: CASSFSGRHTGELFF.